The 14 T cell receptor beta chains reported below all come from one sample, sequenced in a study of OX40 agonist ivuxolimab in advanced cancers. Using immunoSEQ multiplex PCR, the repertoire was profiled, and TCRdb retains in-frame clones only, with some absent. The sample includes 50,000 or so clones, approximately 91% of them seen just once. Sequenced here: CD4+ or CD8+ T cells sorted from blood, sampled in a trial of the OX40 agonist ivuxolimab. All receptors derive from an adult with an advanced solid tumor such as melanoma, head and neck, liver or kidney cancer.

The rearrangement uses TRBV28 and TRBJ1-1; D is possibly TRBD1 (6 bases). The V and J ends lost 3 bases and 0 bases respectively, with 14 bases between them. In germline, CDR1 is MDHEN, CDR2 SYDVKM. The CDR3 is made up of 16 amino acids. CDR3 protein: CASSFRGGVMNTEAFF. The CDR3 DNA reads as TGTGCCAGCAGTTTTAGGGGGGGCGTTATGAACACTGAAGCTTTCTTT.

Here the CDR3 DNA reads TGTGCCAGCAGCCCCGGACAGGGGGCCGGAAACACCATATATTTT. Translating it yields CASSPGQGAGNTIYF. J is TRBJ1-3 and V is TRBV5-4; 11 nucleotides line up with TRBD1. Germline CDR1 and CDR2: SGHNT and YYREEE (reference sequence). The CDR3 is 15 residues long. Trimming took 4 bases from V and 4 from J; bases not matched to a gene: 4.

V gene TRBV28 combines with J gene TRBJ2-1; no firm D call. CDR1 MDHEN and CDR2 SYDVKM come from the germline V gene. The CDR3 runs 15 residues. The ends were cut back, 7 bases at V and 4 bases at J, with 17 bases in the middle. CDR3 sequence reads: CASTEENRLYNEQFF. Here the CDR3 DNA reads TGTGCCAGCACTGAGGAAAACAGACTTTACAATGAGCAGTTCTTC.

The chain couples TRBV18 to TRBJ2-7, with a possible D match to TRBD2 (6 bases). The CDR3 covers 15 residues. V was shortened by 0 bases and J by 0 bases, with 9 bases between the two germline ends. In germline, CDR1 is KGHSH, CDR2 LQKENI. CDR3 region: CASSPPGGSSYEQYF. The CDR3 coding sequence is TGTGCCAGCTCACCACCCGGGGGAAGCTCCTACGAGCAGTACTTC.

The chain links TRBV2 to TRBJ2-3; 8 bases fit TRBD2. The CDR3 sequence is 15 residues long. Germline V lookup: CDR1 SNHLY, CDR2 FYNNEI. The junction had 7 bases not matched to a gene; V was cut back by 8 bases and J by 0 bases. The CDR3 spells CASLSSGASTDTQYF. In nucleotides, the CDR3 is TGTGCCAGCCTTAGTAGCGGGGCTAGCACAGATACGCAGTATTTT.

This chain's CDR3 is CASRAGAGGPGEQYF. CDR3 coding DNA: TGTGCCAGCAGGGCGGGAGCGGGAGGGCCGGGCGAGCAGTACTTC. The chain employs TRBV2 and TRBJ2-7, with 10 bases matching TRBD2. The CDR3 spans 15 residues. The junction had 11 bases not matched to a gene; V was cut back by 6 bases and J by 6 bases. Germline lookup yields CDR1 SNHLY and CDR2 FYNNEI.

The chain is built from TRBV11-3 and TRBJ2-1, with 12 bases lining up with TRBD2. The germline gives CDR1 SGHNT, CDR2 YENEEA. J was trimmed by 7 bases and V by 5 bases; bases with no gene match: 12. The CDR3 sequence is 17 residues long. This chain's CDR3 is CASSPPRATSGRNEQFF. The DNA for the CDR3 is TGTGCCAGCAGCCCCCCTCGGGCGACTAGCGGGAGAAATGAGCAGTTCTTC.

This chain connects TRBV2 to TRBJ2-7; tentative D call: TRBD2 (6 bases). Trimming left V 2 bases short and J 7 bases short, with 21 bases between. The CDR3 loop spans 16 amino acids. Germline V CDR1 and CDR2: SNHLY, FYNNEI. The CDR3, as DNA: TGTGCCAGCAGTGAATCGGGGAGCGGGTGGGGATTTGAGCAGTACTTC. Its protein product is CASSESGSGWGFEQYF.

V gene TRBV27 combines with J gene TRBJ1-1; 8 nucleotides align to TRBD1. CDR1 is MNHEY and CDR2 is SMNVEV in the germline V gene (reference sequence). This CDR3 is 14 amino acids long. Trimming removed 6 bases from V and 6 bases from J; junction bases left unmatched: 9. CDR3 sequence (DNA): TGTGCCAGCAGCCCACAGGGGGGACCACCTGAAGCTTTCTTT. The encoded protein is CASSPQGGPPEAFF.

This sequence joins TRBV2 and TRBJ2-2; unclear D gene. Germline lookup yields CDR1 SNHLY and CDR2 FYNNEI. This CDR3 region has 14 residues. Deletions cut 4 bases from V and 5 bases from J, with 11 bases between. The CDR3 coding sequence is TGTGCCAGCAGTGGCCCTTCACAGACCGGGGAGCTGTTTTTT. This codes for CASSGPSQTGELFF.

V and J are TRBV10-3 and TRBJ2-5, with 10 nucleotides matching TRBD2. The CDR3 covers 13 residues. Per the germline V gene, CDR1 is ENHRY and CDR2 is SYGVKD. V lost 4 bases, J lost 4 bases, and 0 bases stayed unmatched. The CDR3: CAISGTSGETQYF. The CDR3 nucleotides read TGTGCCATCAGTGGGACTAGCGGAGAGACCCAGTACTTC.

The chain uses TRBV28 and TRBJ2-7; D is unresolved. The CDR3 is made up of 13 amino acids. Trimming pared 8 bases from V and 0 bases from J, leaving 11 bases between. Looked up from germline, CDR1 is MDHEN and CDR2 is SYDVKM. Written as DNA, the CDR3 is TGTGCCAGCTCTTTACATCCCTCCTACGAGCAGTACTTC. It encodes CASSLHPSYEQYF.

This chain joins TRBV28 and TRBJ1-5; D unclear. The CDR3 loop spans 14 amino acids. V was clipped by 1 base and J by 0 bases, with 4 bases between them. Germline lookup yields CDR1 MDHEN and CDR2 SYDVKM. The CDR3 here is CASSLSVSNQPQHF. For the CDR3, the DNA is TGTGCCAGCAGTTTATCCGTTAGCAATCAGCCCCAGCATTTT.

This clone was detected only a few times. The chain couples TRBV27 to TRBJ2-3; 7 positions agree with TRBD2. CDR3 length equals 16 residues. Germline CDR1 is MNHEY and CDR2 is SMNVEV (reference sequence). Trimming at V came to 5 bases and at J to 6 bases, leaving 14 bases not matched to a gene. CDR3 sequence (DNA): TGTGCCAGCAGTCAGATTGGGGTCGGGAGGAGGGATACGCAGTATTTT. This encodes CASSQIGVGRRDTQYF.